These T cell receptor beta chains were read from a single sample in a study of HIV-infected patients and healthy controls. TCRdb re-analysed the 5' RACE reads in MiXCR, keeping a single row per CDR3 protein. Found here are 6,600 or so distinct CDR3 sequences, more than 7.5% of them singletons; the top ten hold 20% to 25%. The material sequenced was blood, taken during antiretroviral therapy. The receptors derive from an adult with HIV infection. Each CDR3 is given with its conserved first and last residue. D genes are given only for firm matches. The size of a clone is reported for some rows only, either as once, few or many, or as a class for expanded clones.

d_call,j_call,clone_size,v_call,cdr3_aa,cdr3_nt
TRBD2,TRBJ2-7,NA,TRBV28,CASSRSGSHYEQYF,TGTGCCAGCAGTAGAAGCGGGAGTCACTACGAGCAGTACTTC
TRBD1,TRBJ2-5,medium-sized,TRBV12-3/TRBV12-4,CASSLTGGAKTQYF,TGTGCCAGCAGTTTGACAGGGGGCGCGAAGACCCAGTACTTC
TRBD1,TRBJ2-6,many,TRBV24-1,CAISDRVRSGANVLTF,TGTGCCATCTCGGACAGGGTACGCTCTGGGGCCAACGTCCTGACTTTC
NA,TRBJ2-1,medium-sized,TRBV20-1,CSAPKGKATSYNEQFF,TGCAGTGCTCCTAAGGGGAAGGCCACTTCCTACAATGAGCAGTTCTTC
NA,TRBJ1-1,medium-sized,TRBV7-6,CASSSMNTEAFF,TGTGCCAGCTCCAGCATGAACACTGAAGCTTTCTTT
NA,TRBJ2-1,many,TRBV20-1,CSARGTLSSYNEQFF,TGCAGTGCTCGAGGGACACTCAGCTCCTACAATGAGCAGTTCTTC
NA,TRBJ2-2,many,TRBV3-1,CASSQAGATGELFF,TGTGCCAGCAGCCAAGCAGGGGCCACCGGGGAGCTGTTTTTT
TRBD1,TRBJ1-6,many,TRBV19,CASSIGQGDSPLHF,TGTGCCAGTAGTATCGGACAGGGCGATTCACCCCTCCACTTT
TRBD2,TRBJ2-3,many,TRBV20-1,CSARGAGGQIGTDTQYF,TGCAGTGCTAGAGGAGCGGGAGGACAAATAGGCACAGATACGCAGTATTTT
NA,TRBJ1-6,medium-sized,TRBV12-3/TRBV12-4,CASSFEYSPLHF,TGTGCCAGCAGTTTTGAGTATTCACCCCTCCACTTT
NA,TRBJ2-5,medium-sized,TRBV29-1,CSVEKLGEETQYF,TGCAGCGTTGAAAAATTGGGGGAAGAGACCCAGTACTTC
NA,TRBJ1-1,medium-sized,TRBV5-1,CASSASDTEAFF,TGCGCCAGCAGCGCGTCGGACACTGAAGCTTTCTTT
NA,TRBJ2-2,NA,TRBV5-4,CASSLRVTGELFF,TGTGCCAGCAGCTTGAGGGTTACCGGGGAGCTGTTTTTT
NA,TRBJ1-1,many,TRBV5-1,CASSLDGGPDAEAFF,TGCGCCAGCAGCTTGGACGGAGGTCCAGACGCTGAAGCTTTCTTT
NA,TRBJ2-6,medium-sized,TRBV19,CASSIRVGTGANVLTF,TGTGCCAGTAGTATAAGGGTTGGAACTGGGGCCAACGTCCTGACTTTC
NA,TRBJ2-3,NA,TRBV7-9,CASSIGPPHSTDTQYF,TGTGCCAGCAGCATTGGACCTCCCCACAGCACAGATACGCAGTATTTT
TRBD1,TRBJ1-5,many,TRBV6-1,CASSELRGPNQPQHF,TGTGCCAGCAGTGAACTCAGGGGGCCCAATCAGCCCCAGCATTTT
NA,TRBJ1-2,many,TRBV3-1,CASSQGYGYTF,TGTGCCAGCAGCCAAGGCTATGGCTACACCTTC
NA,TRBJ1-6,NA,TRBV10-3,CAISESIDRDTRFHF,TGTGCCATCAGTGAGTCGATTGACCGGGACACCCGCTTCCACTTT
NA,TRBJ2-5,medium-sized,TRBV28,CASSLGGQGETQYF,TGTGCCAGCAGTTTAGGCGGGCAGGGAGAGACCCAGTACTTC
NA,TRBJ1-5,medium-sized,TRBV7-6,CASSPVARSNQPQHF,TGTGCCAGCAGCCCTGTGGCCCGGAGCAATCAGCCCCAGCATTTT
NA,TRBJ2-3,few,TRBV18,CASSPNFGESTDTQYF,TGTGCCAGCTCACCTAATTTCGGGGAGAGCACAGATACGCAGTATTTT